This T cell receptor beta chain was recorded in a study of T cell repertoires in cytomegalovirus infection. Across the study: Public TCR beta signatures were indicative of both CMV infection and a matching HLA type. Study outcomes and limitations: Predominance within the ex vivo response was attributable to HLA-C-restricted CMV-specific TCR beta clonotypes. Summed frequency of shared TCR beta families picked out CMV carriers who also had the relevant HLA.

The CDR3 runs 13 residues. Germline lookup yields CDR1 LNHDA and CDR2 SQIVND (reference sequence). V was cut by 7 bases and J by 0 bases, with 8 bases left in between. As to this clonotype: The antigen is unknown.

One entry per CDR3 protein results from TCRdb running MiXCR on the reads. Of more than 400,000 distinct CDR3 sequences listed, around 27% are singletons. The chain has TRBV19 and TRBJ2-3; the D is unclear. This TCR was recovered from a human donor in good health (CMV status not recorded). Some clones in this sample may be carry-over from other donors' samples. Material for sequencing was PBMCs. The DNA for the CDR3 is TGTGCCAGTATGACGGCTAGCACAGATACGCAGTATTTT. This translates into CASMTASTDTQYF.